This entry lists 30 T cell receptor beta chains sequenced from one sample in a study of CD8+ T cells in alopecia areata. Sorting used CD4, CD8alpha, NKG2D, NKG2ACE and other markers on pooled cutaneous lymph node cells. RNA was extracted and reverse transcribed into cDNA as the sequencing template. TCRdb's table, derived via immunoSEQ multiplex PCR, lists solely in-frame clones and lacks some. The sample was found to contain 200,000 to 300,000 clones, and every one recurs. The specimen was CD4+ T cells sorted from a lymph node. These receptors all come from a C3H/HeJ mouse with alopecia areata. This line is of MHC haplotype H2-k.

This clone was detected only a few times. Gene names and germline match the mouse. The read finishes 4 residues shy of the CDR3 end, and the germline J gene is used to complete it. The chain is built from TRBV13-2 and TRBJ2-1, with 10 bases aligning to TRBD1. Germline V gene sequence: CDR1 NNHNN, CDR2 SYGAGS (reference sequence). J gave up 1 base and V 3 bases, and 4 bases lay outside the gene matches. This CDR3 has 16 residues. CDR3 loop: CASGGPGQGNYAEQFF. Partial CDR3 DNA: TGTGCCAGCGGTGGGCCGGGACAGGGGAACTATGCT.

This clone has only a few counts. Gene names follow the mouse nomenclature. Sequencing ends 4 residues short of the CDR3 end; the germline J gene provides the rest. This rearrangement joins TRBV13-3 to TRBJ2-1; 7 nucleotides match TRBD2. The V gene end was trimmed by 1 base and the J gene end by 0 bases; junction bases not matched to a gene: 1. The CDR3 is 15 residues long. CDR1 is NNHDY, CDR2 SYVADS, per germline. The DNA read from the CDR3 is TGTGCCAGCAGTGATATGGGGGGTAACTATGCT. Translation: CASSDMGGNYA. The entire CDR3 is CASSDMGGNYAEQFF.

This clone was seen a few times. Genes and germline come from the mouse. The read gets to within 4 residues of the CDR3 end, and the germline J gene fills in the rest. The V call is TRBV13-1, the J call TRBJ2-2, with D hard to call. CDR1 NSHNY and CDR2 SYGAGN come from the germline V gene. V was trimmed by 3 bases and J by 0 bases, leaving 9 bases between them. The CDR3 loop spans 15 amino acids. The CDR3 bases that were read are TGTGCCAGCAGTGCTCGCAGATCAAACACCGGG. Its protein is CASSARRSNTG. The whole CDR3 sequence reads CASSARRSNTGQLYF.

Worth noting for this clone: Mouse germline and gene names are used. Coverage ceases 4 residues before the CDR3 finishes, and the germline J gene fills in the end. The rearrangement joins TRBV13-2 to TRBJ2-3; 14 positions agree with TRBD2. This CDR3 contains 17 residues. Germline V gene lookup returns CDR1 NNHNN and CDR2 SYGAGS (reference sequence). The V gene end was trimmed by 0 bases and the J gene end by 3 bases; junction bases not matched to a gene: 3. Incomplete CDR3 DNA: TGTGCCAGCGGTGATGCAGGGGACTGGGGGGGCGCAGAA. Residues: CASGDAGDWGGAE. The CDR3, in full, reads CASGDAGDWGGAETLYF.

Note on this clone: The limits of the CDR3 on the DNA are not certain, so only TCRdb's listed CDR3 is given. Mouse gene names apply. The J gene is TRBJ1-6, the V gene TRBV23; the D call in the table, TRBD1, was not verified against the DNA. TRBJ1-6 belongs to the ORF category, with a function that is uncertain. The CDR3 extends over 14 residues, inclusive of both ends. Germline lookup yields CDR1 KGHTA and CDR2 FQNQQP. The CDR3 sequence is CAPAVDKYNSPLYF.

There are a few counts of this clone. Mouse names are used for the genes. Read coverage stops 4 residues before the CDR3 terminus; the germline J gene supplies the remainder. The chain employs TRBV1 and TRBJ1-1; D is perhaps TRBD1 (6 bases). Per germline, CDR1 NSQYPW and CDR2 LRSPGD (reference sequence). The CDR3 runs 13 residues. Incomplete CDR3 DNA: TGCACCTGCAGTGCTGGGGGGGCGGGA. The encoded protein is CTCSAGGAG. The entire CDR3 reads CTCSAGGAGEVFF.

Worth noting for this clone: Gene names follow the mouse nomenclature. The read falls 4 residues short of the CDR3 end, and the missing part is taken from the germline J gene. The chain uses TRBV13-1 and TRBJ2-5; the D gene is possibly TRBD2 (6 bases). The CDR3 length is 13 residues. V shed 7 bases and J shed 2 bases, with 11 bases lying between them. CDR1 NSHNY and CDR2 SYGAGN come from the germline V gene. The part of the CDR3 DNA that was read is TGTGCCAGCGGGAGGGGACTCCAAGAC. This sequence encodes CASGRGLQD. The entire CDR3 sequence reads CASGRGLQDTQYF.

This clone was observed a handful of times. Germline and genes here are mouse. Coverage ceases 4 residues before the CDR3 finishes, and the germline J gene fills in the end. Other nucleotide sequences from this sample produce the same CDR3. The chain uses TRBV1 and TRBJ2-7; TRBD1 might be the D (5 bases). CDR3 size: 15 residues. V shed 1 base and J shed 0 bases, with 10 bases lying between them. Germline V gene data show CDR1 as NSQYPW and CDR2 as LRSPGD (reference sequence). The CDR3 loop reads CTCSAGGQSSYEQYF. The sequenced CDR3 bases are TGCACCTGCAGTGCAGGCGGACAAAGCTCCTAT.

As concerns this clone: Genes here carry mouse names. From the germline J gene comes the end of the CDR3, since the read stops 4 residues before it. This rearrangement joins TRBV13-1 to TRBJ2-3; 7 bases align to TRBD1. Losses at the gene ends were 5 bases for V and 0 bases for J; bases not matched to a gene: 9. The germline gives CDR1 NSHNY, CDR2 SYGAGN. The CDR3 extends over 16 amino acids. CDR3 protein: CASRAGTEPSAETLYF. Incomplete CDR3 DNA: TGTGCCAGCAGGGCCGGGACAGAACCTAGTGCAGAA.

This clone has a handful of counts. Gene names denote mouse genes. The read stops 4 residues short of the end of the CDR3; the missing end is completed from the germline J gene. At the DNA level, this CDR3 is encoded by other sequences in the same sample as well. The chain has TRBV1 and TRBJ2-7; D is perhaps TRBD2 (7 bases). Per the germline V gene, CDR1 is NSQYPW and CDR2 is LRSPGD (reference sequence). The CDR3 spans 13 residues. Deletions cut 5 bases from V and 0 bases from J, with 8 bases between. Incomplete CDR3 DNA: TGCACCTGCAGTCTGGGGGCCTCCTAT. Translated, it gives CTCSLGASY. The entire CDR3 protein is CTCSLGASYEQYF.

Notes on this clone: Each gene name is a mouse one. The read finishes 4 residues shy of the CDR3 end, and the germline J gene is used to complete it. The same CDR3 is also encoded by other DNA sequences in this sample. The chain has TRBV13-3 and TRBJ2-1; no firm D call. The CDR3 contains 11 residues. Looked up from germline, CDR1 is NNHDY and CDR2 is SYVADS. Incomplete CDR3 DNA: TGTGCCAGCAGTGATAGGGCT. Residues: CASSDRA. The whole CDR3 protein reads CASSDRAEQFF.

To note about this clone: Each gene name is a mouse one. The observed sequence ends 4 residues before the CDR3 terminus, with the missing tail filled in from the germline J gene. This sequence joins TRBV13-1 and TRBJ2-2, with 7 bases fitting TRBD1. Per germline, CDR1 NSHNY and CDR2 SYGAGN. Germline trimming cut 3 bases from V and 1 base from J; bases unmatched to any gene: 6. CDR3 size: 16 residues. Here the CDR3 reads CASSGNRDRNTGQLYF. The sequenced part of the CDR3 DNA is TGTGCCAGCAGTGGCAACCGGGACAGAAACACCGGG.

This clone was found a few times. Germline and genes: mouse. The CDR3 end lies 4 residues beyond the end of the read and is filled in from the germline J gene. The rearrangement links TRBV1 to TRBJ1-1; TRBD1 aligns across 9 bases. The CDR3 is 16 amino acids. Trimming at V came to 0 bases and at J to 2 bases, leaving 4 bases not matched to a gene. Germline loops: CDR1 NSQYPW, CDR2 LRSPGD (reference sequence). Incomplete CDR3 DNA: TGCACCTGCAGTGCAGATAGGACAGGGGTCAACACA. Translation gives CTCSADRTGVNT. In full, the CDR3 is CTCSADRTGVNTEVFF. Full variable domain (outside the CDR3, taken from reference TRBV1 and TRBJ1-1): VTLLEQNPRWRLVPRGQAVNLRCILKNSQYPWMSWYQQDLQKQLQWLFTLRSPGDKEVKSLPGADYLATRVTDTELRLQVANMSQGRTLYCTCSADRTGVNTEVFFGKGTRLTVV.

As regards this clone: Gene names are mouse gene names. The read terminates 4 residues ahead of where the CDR3 ends, so the germline J gene completes it. The rearrangement links TRBV1 to TRBJ2-7, with 7 bases aligning to TRBD1. The CDR3 contains 13 residues. CDR1 is NSQYPW, CDR2 LRSPGD, per germline (reference sequence). The CDR3 bases that were read are TGCACCTGCAGTGGGCGGGACAGATAT. It codes for CTCSGRDRY. The CDR3, in full, reads CTCSGRDRYEQYF. Looking up the rest from reference TRBV1 and TRBJ2-7 gives the full variable domain: VTLLEQNPRWRLVPRGQAVNLRCILKNSQYPWMSWYQQDLQKQLQWLFTLRSPGDKEVKSLPGADYLATRVTDTELRLQVANMSQGRTLYCTCSGRDRYEQYFGPGTRLTVL.

Comments on this clone: Gene and germline names: mouse. The CDR3 goes on 3 residues after the read ends, and that part is filled in from the germline J gene. The sample holds other DNA sequences that translate to the same CDR3. This sequence joins TRBV13-1 and TRBJ1-6, with D possibly being TRBD1 (6 bases). TRBJ1-6 is sorted into the ORF group, with uncertain function. In germline, CDR1 is NSHNY, CDR2 SYGAGN. Trimming left V 3 bases short and J 8 bases short, with 6 bases between. This CDR3 contains 12 residues. The CDR3 loop reads CASSAGDSPLYF. The covered CDR3 bases are TGTGCCAGCAGTGCAGGGGATTCGCCC.

In regard to this clone: Mouse names are used for the genes. The read ends 4 residues early relative to the CDR3; the germline J gene fills the gap. This sequence joins TRBV5 and TRBJ2-5; D uncertain. The CDR3 runs 14 residues. The V gene lost 0 bases and the J gene lost 3 bases, with 7 bases spanning the gap. Germline lookup yields CDR1 LGHNA and CDR2 YNLKQL (reference sequence). Incomplete CDR3 DNA: TGTGCCAGCAGCCAAGATCACAGACAAGAC. Its translation is CASSQDHRQD. The CDR3 reads in full as CASSQDHRQDTQYF.

This clone was seen only a few times. Gene names are the mouse ones. Sequencing ends 4 residues short of the CDR3 end; the germline J gene provides the rest. This chain connects TRBV31 to TRBJ2-4; the match to TRBD2 covers 7 bases. The CDR3 runs to 14 residues. V gave up 3 bases and J gave up 0 bases; unmatched junction bases: 3. Germline CDR1 reads GKSSPN; CDR2 reads SITVG. The CDR3 sequence: CAWRTGTSQNTLYF. CDR3 bases read: TGTGCCTGGAGGACTGGGACTAGTCAAAAC.

Turning to this clone: Gene labels here are mouse ones. From the germline J gene comes the end of the CDR3, since the read stops 4 residues before it. Other DNA sequences in this sample translate to the same CDR3. The rearrangement uses TRBV1 and TRBJ2-5; TRBD1 matches at 10 bases. The CDR3 totals 15 residues. The germline CDR1 and CDR2 sequences are NSQYPW and LRSPGD (reference sequence). The sequenced part of the CDR3 DNA is TGCACCTGCAGTGCGGACAGGGGGAGGGGAGAC. Translation gives CTCSADRGRGD. The whole CDR3 sequence is CTCSADRGRGDTQYF.

This clone was counted only a few times. Gene and germline names: mouse. The CDR3 goes on 4 residues after the read ends, and that part is filled in from the germline J gene. The chain employs TRBV31 and TRBJ2-2; TRBD2 matches at 7 bases. V trimming: 4 bases; J trimming: 0 bases; junction bases outside the gene matches: 2. CDR1 and CDR2 (germline): GKSSPN, SITVG. The CDR3 totals 14 residues. The chain's CDR3 is CAWIGGANTGQLYF. CDR3 bases read: TGTGCCTGGATCGGGGGGGCAAACACCGGG.

A remark on this clone: The genes and germline here are from mouse. The CDR3 sequence is CASSREPSGVRDTQYF. CDR3 DNA, as far as it was read: TGTGCTAGCAGTAGAGAGCCCTCAGGGGTGAGGGAC. V is TRBV17 and J is TRBJ2-5, with D perhaps TRBD1 (6 bases). The CDR3 end falls 4 residues outside the read, so it is completed with the germline J gene. Germline V gene data show CDR1 as MNHDT and CDR2 as YYDKIL. CDR3 size: 16 residues.

To note about this clone: Gene names and germline match the mouse. Read coverage stops 4 residues before the CDR3 terminus; the germline J gene supplies the remainder. V usage is TRBV31 and J usage is TRBJ2-2; maybe TRBD2 (7 bases). The CDR3 sequence is 15 residues long. Trimming took off 0 bases at V and 3 bases at J, with 11 bases between the two ends. The germline CDR1 and CDR2 sequences are GKSSPN and SITVG. This CDR3 is CAWSLEGGDTGQLYF. The CDR3 DNA, read in part, is TGTGCCTGGAGTCTGGAGGGGGGGGACACCGGG.

This clone was counted at least ten times. Genes here carry mouse names. From the germline J gene comes the end of the CDR3, since the read stops 4 residues before it. Distinct nucleotide sequences in the sample also encode this CDR3. The J gene is TRBJ2-3, the V gene TRBV13-1; 7 bases are shared with TRBD1. CDR3 size: 15 residues. Looked up from germline, CDR1 is NSHNY and CDR2 is SYGAGN. Losses at the gene ends were 2 bases for V and 0 bases for J; bases not matched to a gene: 3. Partial CDR3 DNA: TGTGCCAGCAGTGAGGGACAGACTAGTGCAGAA. Protein sequence: CASSEGQTSAE. The entire CDR3 is CASSEGQTSAETLYF.

Comments on this clone: Germline and genes here are mouse. The observed sequence ends 4 residues before the CDR3 terminus, with the missing tail filled in from the germline J gene. V gene TRBV13-3 combines with J gene TRBJ2-7, with 8 bases aligning to TRBD2. The junction had 2 bases not matched to a gene; V was cut back by 3 bases and J by 0 bases. The CDR3 covers 14 residues. Germline V gives CDR1 NNHDY, CDR2 SYVADS. CDR3 bases read: TGTGCCAGCAGTGTATGGGGGGGCTCCTAT. Translated: CASSVWGGSY. The whole CDR3 is CASSVWGGSYEQYF.

This clone occurred a few times. The listed genes are named as in mouse. Read sequence stops 4 residues before the CDR3 end, and the germline J gene provides the missing end. The gene calls are TRBV21 and TRBJ2-2, with D perhaps matching TRBD1 (6 bases). TRBV21 is filed as an ORF, its function uncertain. Trimming removed 1 base at V and 1 base at J, with 7 bases between. CDR3 length: 15 residues. The CDR3 loop is CASSQYRENTGQLYF. The CDR3 bases that were read are TGTGCTAGCAGTCAATACAGGGAAAACACCGGG.

This clone was detected a few times. Mouse germline and gene names are used. With the read ending 4 residues before the CDR3 end, the germline J gene is used to fill in that end. The V call is TRBV17, the J call TRBJ2-3; D perhaps matches TRBD1 (6 bases). Per the germline V gene, CDR1 is MNHDT and CDR2 is YYDKIL. V lost 5 bases to trimming and J lost 3 bases, with 9 bases between them. CDR3 length: 13 amino acids. The sequenced CDR3 bases are TGTGCTAGCAGTTACAGGGCCGCAGAA. Translated, it gives CASSYRAAE. The full CDR3 reads CASSYRAAETLYF.

A word on this clone: Mouse germline and gene names are used. The read terminates 4 residues ahead of where the CDR3 ends, so the germline J gene completes it. The chain joins TRBV13-1 to TRBJ2-5; 8 bases are shared with TRBD2. From germline, CDR1 is NSHNY and CDR2 SYGAGN. The CDR3 loop spans 15 amino acids. The CDR3 loop is CASSDAGGRKDTQYF. The sequenced CDR3 bases are TGTGCCAGCAGTGATGCTGGGGGGCGCAAAGAC.

This clone was seen a few times. Any gene name here is a mouse gene name. Read coverage stops 4 residues before the CDR3 terminus; the germline J gene supplies the remainder. This rearrangement joins TRBV1 to TRBJ2-5; TRBD1 aligns across 8 bases. Losses at the gene ends were 1 base for V and 3 bases for J; bases not matched to a gene: 6. Looked up from germline, CDR1 is NSQYPW and CDR2 is LRSPGD (reference sequence). The CDR3 covers 16 residues. The DNA read from the CDR3 is TGCACCTGCAGTGCAGCGGCCGGACAGGGACAAGAC. It codes for CTCSAAAGQGQD. The entire CDR3 sequence reads CTCSAAAGQGQDTQYF.

This clone was counted a few times. Here the gene names and germline are mouse. With the read ending 4 residues before the CDR3 end, the germline J gene is used to fill in that end. The chain employs TRBV5 and TRBJ2-5, with 7 bases fitting TRBD2. The CDR3 runs to 17 residues. Germline V gene data show CDR1 as LGHNA and CDR2 as YNLKQL (reference sequence). Germline trimming cut 0 bases from V and 0 bases from J; bases unmatched to any gene: 6. Incomplete CDR3 DNA: TGTGCCAGCAGCCAAGACGGGGGGGGAATTAACCAAGAC. Amino acids: CASSQDGGGINQD. The CDR3, in full, reads CASSQDGGGINQDTQYF.

This clone has a count of ten or more. The listed genes are named as in mouse. Read coverage stops 4 residues before the CDR3 terminus; the germline J gene supplies the remainder. The rearrangement links TRBV13-1 to TRBJ1-1; possible D gene TRBD1, 5 bases. Trimming stripped 4 bases from V and 1 base from J, with 5 bases between. Per germline, CDR1 NSHNY and CDR2 SYGAGN. The CDR3 length is 12 residues. CDR3 DNA, as far as it was read: TGTGCCAGCAGTCAGGGAAACACA. This gives the protein CASSQGNT. The entire CDR3 sequence reads CASSQGNTEVFF.

This clone has only a few counts. Gene names are mouse gene names. The CDR3 end is not reached by the read, which stops 4 residues before it; the germline J gene fills it in. V gene TRBV19 combines with J gene TRBJ2-5, with TRBD2 matching 10 bases. V lost 3 bases to trimming and J lost 1 base; unmatched junction nucleotides: 2. The CDR3 has 15 amino acids. Germline V gene lookup returns CDR1 FNHDT and CDR2 SITEND (reference sequence). CDR3 DNA (partial): TGTGCCAGCAGTACTACTGGGGGGGACCAAGAC. Protein sequence: CASSTTGGDQD. Given in full, the CDR3 is CASSTTGGDQDTQYF.